These T cell receptor beta chains were read from a single sample in a study of blood T cell repertoires in COVID-19. Produced via immunoSEQ multiplex PCR; TCRdb's table is partial and in-frame only. Here the sample spans 250,000 to 400,000 clones, around 89% being singletons. Material: peripheral blood. The source of these receptors is a woman in her twenties or thirties with COVID-19, enrolled during active disease. CDR3s include the opening cysteine and the closing phenylalanine or tryptophan. Each record gives: CDR3 protein, CDR3 DNA, D gene, J gene, clone size, V gene. The D gene is left open where the match is weak. Clone size appears in some rows only: once, few, many, or a class for an expanded clone.

CASRGGWLMNTEAFF	TGTGCCAGCAGGGGAGGGTGGTTGATGAACACTGAAGCTTTCTTT	NA	TRBJ1-1	NA	TRBV6-5
CASSQLRADYGYTF	TGTGCCAGCAGCCAACTCAGGGCGGACTATGGCTACACCTTC	NA	TRBJ1-2	NA	TRBV3-1/TRBV3-2
CASSPKLNTEAFF	TGTGCCAGCAGTCCCAAATTGAACACTGAAGCTTTCTTT	NA	TRBJ1-1	NA	TRBV2
CASRFGQGGGYTF	TGTGCCAGCAGGTTTGGACAGGGTGGTGGCTACACCTTC	TRBD1	TRBJ1-2	NA	TRBV5-5
CASRPGTGLDQPQHF	TGTGCCAGCAGACCCGGGACAGGGCTCGATCAGCCCCAGCATTTT	TRBD1	TRBJ1-5	NA	TRBV6-5
CASSLLHRQGPYGYTF	TGTGCCAGCAGTTTATTACACAGACAGGGTCCCTATGGCTACACCTTC	TRBD1	TRBJ1-2	once	TRBV27
CASSTEGPGYTF	TGCGCCAGCAGCACGGAGGGACCTGGCTACACCTTC	NA	TRBJ1-2	NA	TRBV5-1
CAISESYGGSETQYF	TGTGCCATCAGTGAAAGCTACGGCGGGTCGGAGACCCAGTACTTC	NA	TRBJ2-5	NA	TRBV10-3
CASSFSLARVGSGGTEAFF	TGTGCCAGCAGCTTTTCTTTAGCCAGGGTTGGGTCGGGGGGAACTGAAGCTTTCTTT	NA	TRBJ1-1	once	TRBV11-2
CASSLSGELQETQYF	TGTGCCAGCAGCTTAAGCGGAGAACTCCAAGAGACCCAGTACTTC	NA	TRBJ2-5	NA	TRBV7-9
CASSVTGRGLFF	TGTGCCAGCAGCGTGACAGGGCGAGGACTGTTTTTT	TRBD1	TRBJ1-4	NA	TRBV5-6
CASSQGRGAGETQYF	TGCGCCAGCAGCCAAGGGCGGGGGGCCGGGGAGACCCAGTACTTC	TRBD2	TRBJ2-5	NA	TRBV4-1
CASSPGTGGFQPQHF	TGTGCCAGCAGTCCCGGGACAGGGGGCTTTCAGCCCCAGCATTTT	TRBD1	TRBJ1-5	NA	TRBV28
CASSVVGQGESPLHF	TGTGCCAGCAGTGTGGTTGGACAGGGGGAATCACCCCTCCACTTT	TRBD1	TRBJ1-6	NA	TRBV2
CASSHQGVDYEQYF	TGCGCCAGCAGCCATCAAGGAGTAGACTACGAGCAGTACTTC	NA	TRBJ2-7	once	TRBV4-1
CASHRDSLPNTEAFF	TGTGCCAGTCACCGGGACAGCCTTCCGAACACTGAAGCTTTCTTT	TRBD1	TRBJ1-1	NA	TRBV6-6
CASSQRRVYEKLFF	TGTGCCAGCAGCCAACGCAGGGTGTATGAAAAACTGTTTTTT	NA	TRBJ1-4	few	TRBV3-1/TRBV3-2
CASTTTGYDFGNTIYF	TGTGCCAGCACTACGACAGGGTACGATTTTGGAAACACCATATATTTT	TRBD1	TRBJ1-3	NA	TRBV28
CASRKPGAYYGYTF	TGTGCCAGCAGGAAACCAGGGGCCTACTATGGCTACACCTTC	NA	TRBJ1-2	once	TRBV11-2
CASSLGTGMNTEAFF	TGTGCCAGCAGCTTAGGGACAGGGATGAACACTGAAGCTTTCTTT	TRBD1	TRBJ1-1	NA	TRBV7-9
CASSLVGADGYTF	TGTGCCAGCAGCTTAGTGGGGGCCGATGGCTACACCTTC	NA	TRBJ1-2	NA	TRBV11-3
CAWTEDRAEAFF	TGTGCCTGGACAGAAGACAGGGCTGAAGCTTTCTTT	TRBD1	TRBJ1-1	NA	TRBV30
CASSWGQVSSYNSPLHF	TGTGCCAGCAGCTGGGGACAGGTTAGCTCCTATAATTCACCCCTCCACTTT	TRBD1	TRBJ1-6	NA	TRBV5-5
CASSQDIGGRNEQFF	TGCGCCAGCAGCCAAGATATCGGGGGACGCAATGAGCAGTTCTTC	NA	TRBJ2-1	once	TRBV4-3
CASLDSGGLYEQYF	TGTGCCAGCCTAGATAGCGGGGGCTTGTACGAGCAGTACTTC	TRBD2	TRBJ2-7	NA	TRBV5-6
CASSQGQGGSPLHF	TGTGCCAGCAGCCAAGGACAGGGAGGTTCACCCCTCCACTTT	TRBD1	TRBJ1-6	NA	TRBV7-2
CASSQAGYGYTF	TGTGCCAGCAGCCAAGCCGGGTATGGCTACACCTTC	NA	TRBJ1-2	NA	TRBV14
CASSLGLEAGELFF	TGTGCCAGCAGTTTGGGACTAGAGGCCGGGGAGCTGTTTTTT	TRBD2	TRBJ2-2	NA	TRBV28
CASRPGLAVTGELFF	TGTGCCAGTAGACCGGGACTAGCAGTCACCGGGGAGCTGTTTTTT	TRBD2	TRBJ2-2	NA	TRBV19
CASSLQASGGSDTQYF	TGTGCCAGCAGCTTACAGGCTAGCGGGGGGTCAGATACGCAGTATTTT	TRBD2	TRBJ2-3	once	TRBV7-2
CASTPGRGNEKLFF	TGTGCCAGTACCCCGGGCAGGGGTAATGAAAAACTGTTTTTT	NA	TRBJ1-4	NA	TRBV19
CASSFPTPGYPYNSPLHF	TGTGCCAGCAGCTTTCCCACCCCCGGGTACCCTTATAATTCACCCCTCCACTTT	NA	TRBJ1-6	NA	TRBV7-9
CASSPSGETQYF	TGTGCCAGCAGTCCTTCGGGGGAGACCCAGTACTTC	NA	TRBJ2-5	NA	TRBV27
CASSPSGTGAMNTEAFF	TGCGCCAGCAGCCCGTCGGGGACAGGGGCTATGAACACTGAAGCTTTCTTT	TRBD1	TRBJ1-1	NA	TRBV4-1
CATSIGHRYNEQFF	TGTGCCACTTCCATCGGACACCGCTACAATGAGCAGTTCTTC	NA	TRBJ2-1	NA	TRBV19
CASSSRDSRLETQYF	TGTGCCAGCAGTTCTCGGGACAGCAGATTAGAGACCCAGTACTTC	TRBD1	TRBJ2-5	NA	TRBV2
CASSVHRNTEAFF	TGTGCCAGCAGTGTACACAGGAACACTGAAGCTTTCTTT	NA	TRBJ1-1	NA	TRBV12-3/TRBV12-4
CASSQSLGRGVGNTIYF	TGTGCCAGCAGCCAATCTTTGGGCAGGGGGGTCGGAAACACCATATATTTT	TRBD1	TRBJ1-3	NA	TRBV3-1/TRBV3-2
CATSDQTGYGYTF	TGTGCCACCAGTGATCAAACAGGGTATGGCTACACCTTC	NA	TRBJ1-2	NA	TRBV24-1
CASSPTGARSGYTF	TGCGCCAGCAGCCCAACAGGGGCTCGCTCTGGCTACACCTTC	TRBD1	TRBJ1-2	NA	TRBV5-1
CASSYSGRVGHGYTF	TGTGCCAGCAGTTACTCCGGCAGGGTGGGGCATGGCTACACCTTC	NA	TRBJ1-2	NA	TRBV6-2/TRBV6-3
CASSLRLAGMYEQYF	TGTGCCAGCAGCTTAAGACTAGCGGGGATGTACGAGCAGTACTTC	TRBD2	TRBJ2-7	NA	TRBV7-9
CASTLQGASSYEQYF	TGTGCCAGCACCTTACAGGGGGCGAGCTCCTACGAGCAGTACTTC	TRBD1	TRBJ2-7	once	TRBV6-5
CASSYLGQYNEQFF	TGTGCCAGCAGTTACCTTGGACAGTACAATGAGCAGTTCTTC	NA	TRBJ2-1	NA	TRBV6-5
CASSLRSYGTQETQYF	TGTGCCAGCAGCCTCCGGTCCTATGGGACTCAAGAGACCCAGTACTTC	NA	TRBJ2-5	NA	TRBV3-1/TRBV3-2
CASSSGQDTEAFF	TGTGCCAGCTCATCGGGACAGGACACTGAAGCTTTCTTT	TRBD1	TRBJ1-1	NA	TRBV18
CASSQGGFSNQPQHF	TGCGCCAGCAGCCAAGGCGGATTTAGCAATCAGCCCCAGCATTTT	NA	TRBJ1-5	once	TRBV4-1
CASSVLDSYEQYF	TGTGCCAGTAGTGTACTAGACTCCTACGAGCAGTACTTC	NA	TRBJ2-7	NA	TRBV19
CASSRTGETYEQYF	TGTGCCAGCAGTAGGACAGGGGAAACCTACGAGCAGTACTTC	TRBD1	TRBJ2-7	NA	TRBV7-2
CASSSGTGVDYGYTF	TGTGCCAGCAGTTCCGGGACAGGGGTAGACTATGGCTACACCTTC	TRBD1	TRBJ1-2	NA	TRBV5-8